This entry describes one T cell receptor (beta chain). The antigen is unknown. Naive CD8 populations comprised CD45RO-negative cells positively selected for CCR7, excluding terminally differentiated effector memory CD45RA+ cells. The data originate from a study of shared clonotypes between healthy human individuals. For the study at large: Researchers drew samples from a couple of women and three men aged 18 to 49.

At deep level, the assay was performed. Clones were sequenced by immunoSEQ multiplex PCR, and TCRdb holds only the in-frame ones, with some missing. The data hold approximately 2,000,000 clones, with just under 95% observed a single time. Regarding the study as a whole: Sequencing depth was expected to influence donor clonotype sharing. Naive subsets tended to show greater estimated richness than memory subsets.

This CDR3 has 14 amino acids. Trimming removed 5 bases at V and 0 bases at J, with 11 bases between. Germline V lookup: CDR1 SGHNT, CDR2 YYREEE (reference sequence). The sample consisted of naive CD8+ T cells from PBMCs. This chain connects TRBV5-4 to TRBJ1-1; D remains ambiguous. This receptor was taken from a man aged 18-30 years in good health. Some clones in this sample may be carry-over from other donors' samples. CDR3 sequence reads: CASREWRLNTEAFF. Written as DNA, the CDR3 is TGTGCCAGCAGGGAGTGGAGACTGAACACTGAAGCTTTCTTT.